What follows are 2 T cell receptor beta chains derived from one specimen sequenced in a study of T-cell memory formation after mild COVID-19. In TCRdb, the 5' RACE reads were re-called with MiXCR into one record per CDR3 protein. The sample has roughly 250,000 distinct CDR3 sequences; 15% to 20% are singletons. Source material: PBMCs or a T cell subset sorted from them (not recorded which). The receptors were gathered from a man aged 18 to 35 who had mild COVID-19 (a few samples of this study predate the infection). Cell type and time point are not known.

This chain joins TRBV6-2 or TRBV6-3 and TRBJ2-2, with D maybe TRBD1 (6 bases). Trimming removed 6 bases from V and 4 bases from J, with 12 bases in between. The germline V gene encodes CDR1 MNHEY and CDR2 SVGEGT. The CDR3 covers 14 residues. The CDR3 coding sequence is TGTGCCAGCAGACACACAGGGACCACCGGGGAGCTGTTTTTT. The encoded protein is CASRHTGTTGELFF.

This clonotype turned up a few times. The chain is built from TRBV2 and TRBJ1-1; a weak D match, TRBD1 (5 bases). V was trimmed by 4 bases and J by 1 base, leaving 7 bases between them. The CDR3 has 13 residues. The germline V gene has CDR1 SNHLY and CDR2 FYNNEI. The CDR3 sequence: CASSADKNTEAFF. In DNA, the CDR3 is TGTGCCAGCAGTGCGGACAAGAACACTGAAGCTTTCTTT. The variable domain in full, completed from reference TRBV2 and TRBJ1-1, reads EPEVTQTPSHQVTQMGQEVILRCVPISNHLYFYWYRQILGQKVEFLVSFYNNEISEKSEIFDDQFSVERPDGSNFTLKIRSTKLEDSAMYFCASSADKNTEAFFGQGTRLTVV.